These 20 T cell receptor beta chains came from one sample sequenced in a study of T cell clones after liver transplantation. Repertoires were generated with immunoSEQ multiplex PCR, while TCRdb's copy carries only in-frame clones and drops some. The repertoire holds roughly 51,000 clones, with over 65% as singletons. The sequences come from CD4+ T cells from blood, collected 54 months after liver transplant. These receptors all stem from a human patient who received a liver transplant. A share of the T cells may be of graft donor origin.

The rearrangement uses TRBV14 and TRBJ1-2, with D uncertain. V shed 1 base and J shed 8 bases, with 11 bases lying between them. In germline, CDR1 is SGHDN, CDR2 FVKESK. The CDR3 consists of 13 residues. The CDR3 loop reads CASSQGDARGYTF. For the CDR3, the DNA is TGTGCCAGCAGCCAAGGAGATGCCAGGGGCTACACCTTC. The variable domain in full, with the rest retrieved from reference TRBV14 and TRBJ1-2, is EAGVTQFPSHSVIEKGQTVTLRCDPISGHDNLYWYRRVMGKEIKFLLHFVKESKQDESGMPNNRFLAERTGGTYSTLKVQPAELEDSGVYFCASSQGDARGYTFGSGTRLTVV.

The rearrangement links TRBV5-1 to TRBJ1-6; D is possibly TRBD1 (6 bases). This CDR3 is built from 15 residues. Trimming cost V 0 bases and J 3 bases, with 7 bases left between them. Germline assignment: CDR1 SGHRS and CDR2 YFSETQ. The CDR3 DNA follows: TGCGCCAGCAGCTTGGGACAGGACTATAATTCACCCCTCCACTTT. Translation: CASSLGQDYNSPLHF. The variable domain in full, with the rest retrieved from reference TRBV5-1 and TRBJ1-6, is KAGVTQTPRYLIKTRGQQVTLSCSPISGHRSVSWYQQTPGQGLQFLFEYFSETQRNKGNFPGRFSGRQFSNSRSEMNVSTLELGDSALYLCASSLGQDYNSPLHFGNGTRLTVT.

The chain links TRBV11-3 to TRBJ2-7; D remains unclear. The CDR3 sequence is 13 residues long. Germline CDR1 SGHNT, CDR2 YENEEA. V was trimmed by 2 bases and J by 6 bases, leaving 11 bases between them. In DNA, the CDR3 is TGTGCCAGCAGCTTAAGCCACCGGGCCGAGCAGTACTTC. It translates to CASSLSHRAEQYF.

The V call is TRBV6-1, the J call TRBJ2-7; weak D call: TRBD1 (6 bases). V was cut by 6 bases and J by 0 bases, with 15 bases left in between. This CDR3 comprises 15 residues. CDR1 is MNHNS, CDR2 SASEGT, per germline. Here the CDR3 reads CASRLPDSNSYEQYF. For the CDR3, the DNA is TGTGCCAGCAGGCTCCCGGACAGTAACTCCTACGAGCAGTACTTC.

The CDR3, as DNA: TGTGCCAGCAGCTTCTACTATGGCTACACCTTC. Its protein is CASSFYYGYTF. The rearrangement joins TRBV7-2 to TRBJ1-2; D is uncertain. Per germline, CDR1 SGHTA and CDR2 FQGNSA. The V gene lost 3 bases and the J gene lost 3 bases, with 2 bases spanning the gap. The CDR3 totals 11 residues.

V gene TRBV2 combines with J gene TRBJ2-3, with 8 bases fitting TRBD1. Trimming cost V 7 bases and J 4 bases; bases outside gene matches: 1. The germline V gene encodes CDR1 SNHLY and CDR2 FYNNEI. This CDR3 comprises 12 residues. Here the CDR3 DNA reads TGTGCCAGCAACAGGGGGGCAGATACGCAGTATTTT. Translation: CASNRGADTQYF.

V gene TRBV5-1 combines with J gene TRBJ1-4; 8 nucleotides line up with TRBD1. The CDR3 is 14 residues long. Per the germline V gene, CDR1 is SGHRS and CDR2 is YFSETQ. After removal of 5 bases from V and 8 bases from J, the junction contained 8 bases not matched to a gene. The CDR3 DNA reads TGCGCCAGCAGTGAACAGGGGGGGAACGAAAAACTGTTTTTT. It codes for CASSEQGGNEKLFF. Combining the CDR3 with reference TRBV5-1 and TRBJ1-4 gives the whole variable domain KAGVTQTPRYLIKTRGQQVTLSCSPISGHRSVSWYQQTPGQGLQFLFEYFSETQRNKGNFPGRFSGRQFSNSRSEMNVSTLELGDSALYLCASSEQGGNEKLFFGSGTQLSVL.

The rearrangement links TRBV28 to TRBJ1-2; D gene uncertain. This CDR3 spans 20 amino acids. CDR1 is MDHEN, CDR2 SYDVKM, per germline. V lost 3 bases to trimming and J lost 3 bases, with 29 bases between them. In DNA, the CDR3 is TGTGCCAGCAGTTTCGGAACCGTTAGTAGATTCCCCTGGAAAGACTATGGCTACACCTTC. Amino acids: CASSFGTVSRFPWKDYGYTF.

This clone showed up just a few times. This chain links TRBV30 with TRBJ2-3; TRBD2 matches at 11 bases. Germline trimming cut 8 bases from V and 5 bases from J; bases unmatched to any gene: 9. This CDR3 is built from 14 residues. Germline assignment: CDR1 GTSNPN and CDR2 SVGIG (reference sequence). The CDR3 region has the DNA TGTGCCGGAGCTAGGCTAGCGGGGGGAGATACGCAGTATTTT. Its translation: CAGARLAGGDTQYF.

This clone was counted a few times. The gene calls are TRBV5-5 and TRBJ2-7; TRBD1 is a possible D gene (5 bases). The CDR3 loop spans 14 amino acids. V lost 0 bases and J lost 10, with 17 bases in between. The V gene's germline CDR1 is SGHKS and CDR2 YYEKEE (reference sequence). The CDR3 loop reads CASSLEPTVPKQYF. Written as DNA, the CDR3 is TGTGCCAGCAGCTTGGAGCCGACAGTTCCGAAACAGTACTTC.

The chain is built from TRBV28 and TRBJ2-5; D gene unclear. Germline V gene lookup returns CDR1 MDHEN and CDR2 SYDVKM. Trimming removed 2 bases from V and 5 bases from J, with 6 bases in between. CDR3 length: 12 amino acids. CDR3 protein: CASSLRPETQYF. The DNA of the CDR3 is TGTGCCAGCAGTTTAAGGCCGGAGACCCAGTACTTC.

This clone was detected a few times. CDR3: CASSSGRANYGYTF. CDR3 DNA sequence: TGTGCCAGCAGCTCAGGGAGAGCTAACTATGGCTACACCTTC. The chain links TRBV11-3 to TRBJ1-2; D perhaps matches TRBD1 (5 bases). Trimming removed 4 bases at V and 0 bases at J, with 9 bases between. Germline V gives CDR1 SGHNT, CDR2 YENEEA. This CDR3 is 14 amino acids long. Drawing the rest from reference TRBV11-3 and TRBJ1-2, the complete variable domain is EAGVVQSPRYKIIEKKQPVAFWCNPISGHNTLYWYLQNLGQGPELLIRYENEEAVDDSQLPKDRFSAERLKGVDSTLKIQPAELGDSAVYLCASSSGRANYGYTFGSGTRLTVV.

V gene TRBV6-5 combines with J gene TRBJ2-1, with TRBD2 identical over 7 bases. The CDR3 is made up of 14 amino acids. Germline values: CDR1 MNHEY, CDR2 SVGAGI. J lost 5 bases, V lost 2 bases, and 3 bases had no gene match. The CDR3 spells CASSYGTTDNEQFF. CDR3 nucleotides: TGTGCCAGCAGTTACGGGACTACCGACAATGAGCAGTTCTTC.

CDR3 protein: CASSISQGAGDTQYF. In nucleotides, the CDR3 is TGTGCCAGTAGTATAAGCCAGGGGGCTGGAGATACGCAGTATTTT. The gene calls are TRBV19 and TRBJ2-3; 8 bases agree with TRBD1. V was pared by 2 bases and J by 5 bases, with 6 bases of the junction left unmatched. CDR3 length: 15 amino acids. CDR1 and CDR2 (germline): LNHDA, SQIVND (reference sequence). The full variable domain, with the rest looked up from reference TRBV19 and TRBJ2-3, is DGGITQSPKYLFRKEGQNVTLSCEQNLNHDAMYWYRQDPGQGLRLIYYSQIVNDFQKGDIAEGYSVSREKKESFPLTVTSAQKNPTAFYLCASSISQGAGDTQYFGPGTRLTVL.

This chain connects TRBV5-8 to TRBJ2-5; D might be TRBD2 (5 bases). The germline V and J ends were trimmed by 0 bases and 1 base, with 7 bases remaining between them. The germline V gene encodes CDR1 SGHTS and CDR2 YDEGEE. The CDR3 spans 14 residues. The CDR3 spells CASSLERTQETQYF. The CDR3 DNA follows: TGTGCCAGCAGCTTGGAGCGGACCCAAGAGACCCAGTACTTC.

The rearrangement links TRBV27 to TRBJ2-5; 10 bases are a match to TRBD1. The J call is doubtful: the DNA matches TRBJ2-7 better. Germline V CDR1 and CDR2: MNHEY, SMNVEV (reference sequence). This CDR3 comprises 16 residues. The DNA for the CDR3 is TGTGCCAGCAGATGGACCGGGACAGGGGTATCCTACGAGCAGTACTTC. It translates to CASRWTGTGVSYEQYF.

This clone came up a few times. This chain links TRBV5-8 with TRBJ2-4; 7 positions agree with TRBD2. Germline loops: CDR1 SGHTS, CDR2 YDEGEE. The length of the CDR3 is 12 residues. The V segment lost 5 bases and the J segment 8 bases; nucleotides outside the gene matches: 4. The CDR3 DNA sequence: TGTGCCAGCAGGGGGGAGGGATACATTCAGTACTTC. This translates into CASRGEGYIQYF.

V gene TRBV28 combines with J gene TRBJ1-6; 9 nucleotides agree with TRBD1. Germline lookup yields CDR1 MDHEN and CDR2 SYDVKM. Unmatched junction bases numbered 13, after V lost 6 bases and J lost 13 bases. This CDR3 contains 15 residues. CDR3 DNA: TGTGCCAGCAGCCTACCGGGACAGGGCAGTTCGCCCCTCCACTTT. Its translation: CASSLPGQGSSPLHF.

The rearrangement joins TRBV11-2 to TRBJ2-7; 10 nucleotides line up with TRBD2. The germline gives CDR1 SGHAT, CDR2 FQNNGV. With V trimmed by 3 bases and J by 2 bases, 4 bases remained unmatched. This CDR3 region has 15 residues. The CDR3 DNA reads as TGTGCCAGCAGCTTCTCAACTAGCGGGGCCTACGAGCAGTACTTC. As protein: CASSFSTSGAYEQYF.

The CDR3 spells CASSPRGAGAYEQYF. In DNA, the CDR3 is TGTGCCAGCAGCCCCAGAGGGGCGGGAGCCTACGAGCAGTACTTC. The chain joins TRBV11-2 to TRBJ2-7; TRBD2 matches 7 bases. This CDR3 contains 15 residues. CDR1 is SGHAT and CDR2 is FQNNGV in the germline V gene. V lost 5 bases to trimming and J lost 2 bases; unmatched junction nucleotides: 9.